The rows below give T cell receptor beta chains drawn from one sample of a study of T cell repertoires in cytomegalovirus infection. Via MiXCR, TCRdb re-called the reads, giving one row per CDR3 protein. Found here are 150,000 to 200,000 distinct CDR3 sequences, 17% of them singletons; the top ten hold less than 25%. The material sequenced was CD8+ T cells from PBMCs. The receptors derive from a human donor in good health (CMV status not recorded). Some clones in this sample may be carry-over from other donors' samples. Each CDR3 is given with its conserved first and last residue. The D gene is left open where the match is weak. Clone size is shown for a subset of rows, as once, few, many or a class of expanded clone.

V	J	size	D	CDR3	DNA
TRBV7-9	TRBJ1-2	.	.	CASTTPAGNINGYTF	TGTGCCAGCACCACTCCGGCGGGTAACATCAATGGCTACACCTTC
TRBV12-3/TRBV12-4	TRBJ2-2	few	TRBD2	CASSPGLAENTGELFF	TGTGCCAGCAGTCCCGGACTAGCGGAAAACACCGGGGAGCTGTTTTTT
TRBV7-3	TRBJ2-4	.	.	CASSWGAGDIQYF	TGTGCCAGCAGTTGGGGGGCTGGGGACATTCAGTACTTC
TRBV7-9	TRBJ1-6	.	TRBD1	CASSFGTGNSPLHF	TGTGCCAGCAGCTTCGGGACAGGGAATTCACCCCTCCACTTT
TRBV6-4	TRBJ2-1	many	TRBD2	CASSAGTSGDNEQFF	TGTGCCAGCAGTGCCGGGACTAGCGGGGACAATGAGCAGTTCTTC
TRBV7-9	TRBJ2-1	many	TRBD1	CASSPVGDRKHNEQFF	TGTGCCAGCAGCCCGGTCGGGGACAGGAAGCACAATGAGCAGTTCTTC
TRBV6-6	TRBJ2-1	.	TRBD2	CASSYGPAGGRPGSYNEQFF	TGTGCCAGCAGTTACGGTCCAGCGGGGGGCCGGCCGGGCTCCTACAATGAGCAGTTCTTC
TRBV6-5	TRBJ2-2	few	.	CASSRDEVGELFF	TGTGCCAGCAGCAGGGATGAGGTCGGGGAGCTGTTTTTT
TRBV6-4	TRBJ2-3	few	.	CASSDSFSTDTQYF	TGTGCCAGCAGTGACTCCTTCAGCACAGATACGCAGTATTTT
TRBV7-6	TRBJ2-7	few	.	CASSLRTGSYEQYF	TGTGCCAGCAGCCTCCGGACTGGGTCCTACGAGCAGTACTTC
TRBV29-1	TRBJ2-7	.	TRBD1	CSVEKGQGGNEQYF	TGCAGCGTTGAAAAGGGACAGGGGGGGAACGAGCAGTACTTC
TRBV7-6	TRBJ2-1	.	TRBD2	CASSFSGGAGSEQFF	TGTGCCAGCAGCTTTAGCGGGGGGGCTGGGAGTGAGCAGTTCTTC
TRBV6-5	TRBJ2-7	.	TRBD1	CASSYLLPGQSYEQYF	TGTGCCAGCAGTTACTTACTACCGGGACAGAGTTACGAGCAGTACTTC
TRBV7-2	TRBJ1-2	many	TRBD1	CASSATRDRDSGYTF	TGTGCCAGCAGCGCAACCCGGGACAGGGATTCTGGCTACACCTTC
TRBV28	TRBJ1-1	many	TRBD1	CASRSFLDRGSGNTEAFF	TGTGCCAGCAGGAGTTTCCTAGACAGGGGCAGTGGGAACACTGAAGCTTTCTTT
TRBV29-1	TRBJ1-4	few	TRBD1	CSVDGTGGEKLFF	TGCAGCGTTGACGGGACAGGGGGTGAAAAACTGTTTTTT
TRBV12-3/TRBV12-4	TRBJ1-2	once	.	CASSLIQRNYGYTF	TGTGCCAGCAGTTTAATTCAGCGGAACTATGGCTACACCTTC
TRBV12-3/TRBV12-4	TRBJ1-1	many	.	CASTLNTEAFF	TGTGCCAGCACTCTTAACACTGAAGCTTTCTTT
TRBV27	TRBJ2-7	.	.	CASSLSPTYEQYF	TGTGCCAGCAGTTTATCGCCTACCTACGAGCAGTACTTC
TRBV29-1	TRBJ2-7	.	TRBD2	CSVFGTRYEQYF	TGCAGCGTTTTCGGGACTAGATACGAGCAGTACTTC
TRBV27	TRBJ2-1	.	TRBD1	CASSWGQNMGEQFF	TGTGCCAGCAGTTGGGGACAGAATATGGGTGAGCAGTTCTTC
TRBV7-6	TRBJ1-1	.	.	CASSYFIREGQNTEAFF	TGTGCCAGCAGCTACTTCATTAGGGAGGGTCAGAACACTGAAGCTTTCTTT